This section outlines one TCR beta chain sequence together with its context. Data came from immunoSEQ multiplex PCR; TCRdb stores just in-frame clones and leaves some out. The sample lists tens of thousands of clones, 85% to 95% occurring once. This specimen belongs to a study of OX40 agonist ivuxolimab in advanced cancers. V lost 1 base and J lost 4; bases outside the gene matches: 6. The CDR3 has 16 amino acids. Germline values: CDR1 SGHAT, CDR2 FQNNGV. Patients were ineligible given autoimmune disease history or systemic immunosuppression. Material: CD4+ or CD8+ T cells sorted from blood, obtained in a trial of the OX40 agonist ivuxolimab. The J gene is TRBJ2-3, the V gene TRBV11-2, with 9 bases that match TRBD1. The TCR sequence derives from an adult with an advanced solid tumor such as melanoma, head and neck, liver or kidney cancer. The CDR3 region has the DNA TGTGCCAGCAGCTTAGCCTCGGGACAGGGATCAGATACGCAGTATTTT. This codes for CASSLASGQGSDTQYF.